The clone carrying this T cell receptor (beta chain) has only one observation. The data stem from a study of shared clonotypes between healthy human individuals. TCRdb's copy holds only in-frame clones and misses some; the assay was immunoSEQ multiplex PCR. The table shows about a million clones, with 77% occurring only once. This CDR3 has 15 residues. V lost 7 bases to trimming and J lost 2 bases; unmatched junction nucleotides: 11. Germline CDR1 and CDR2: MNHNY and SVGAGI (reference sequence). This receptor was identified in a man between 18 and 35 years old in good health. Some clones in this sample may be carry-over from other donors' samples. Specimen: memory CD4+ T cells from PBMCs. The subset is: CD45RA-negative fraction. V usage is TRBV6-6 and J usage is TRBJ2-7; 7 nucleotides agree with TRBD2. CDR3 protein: CASTNRGDYPYEQYF. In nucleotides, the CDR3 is TGTGCCAGCACCAACCGGGGGGACTACCCCTACGAGCAGTACTTC.